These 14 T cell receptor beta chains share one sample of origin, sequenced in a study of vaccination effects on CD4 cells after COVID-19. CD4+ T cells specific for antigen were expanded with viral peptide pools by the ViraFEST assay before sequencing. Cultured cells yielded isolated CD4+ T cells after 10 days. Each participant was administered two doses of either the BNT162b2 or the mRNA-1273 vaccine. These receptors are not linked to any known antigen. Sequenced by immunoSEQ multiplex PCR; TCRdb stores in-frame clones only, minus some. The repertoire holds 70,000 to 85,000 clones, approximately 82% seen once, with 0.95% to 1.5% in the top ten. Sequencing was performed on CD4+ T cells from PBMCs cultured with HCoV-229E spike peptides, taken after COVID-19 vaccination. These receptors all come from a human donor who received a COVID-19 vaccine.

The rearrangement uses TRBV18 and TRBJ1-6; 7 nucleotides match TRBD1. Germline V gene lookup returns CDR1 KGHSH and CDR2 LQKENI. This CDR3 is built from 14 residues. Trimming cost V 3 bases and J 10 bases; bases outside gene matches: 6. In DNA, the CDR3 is TGTGCCAGCTCACCCACAGGGGAGAAGTCACCCCTCCACTTT. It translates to CASSPTGEKSPLHF.

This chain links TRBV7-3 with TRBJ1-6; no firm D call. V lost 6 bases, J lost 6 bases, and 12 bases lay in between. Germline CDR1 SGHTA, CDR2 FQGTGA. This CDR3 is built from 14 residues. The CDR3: CASRSWRSNSPLHF. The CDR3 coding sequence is TGTGCCAGCAGGTCGTGGCGGAGTAATTCACCCCTCCACTTT.

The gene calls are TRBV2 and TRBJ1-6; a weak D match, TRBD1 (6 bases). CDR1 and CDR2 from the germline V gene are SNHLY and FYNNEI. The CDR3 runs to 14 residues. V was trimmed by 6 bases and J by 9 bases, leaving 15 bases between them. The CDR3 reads CASRIQGIGSPLHF. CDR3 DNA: TGTGCCAGCAGGATCCAGGGGATCGGTTCACCCCTCCACTTT.

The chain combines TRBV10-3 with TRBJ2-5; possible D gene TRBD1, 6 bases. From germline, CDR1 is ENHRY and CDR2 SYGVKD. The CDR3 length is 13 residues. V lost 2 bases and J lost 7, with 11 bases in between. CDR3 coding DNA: TGTGCCATCAGTGAGATTGGGGGCGGGACCCAGTACTTC. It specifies CAISEIGGGTQYF.

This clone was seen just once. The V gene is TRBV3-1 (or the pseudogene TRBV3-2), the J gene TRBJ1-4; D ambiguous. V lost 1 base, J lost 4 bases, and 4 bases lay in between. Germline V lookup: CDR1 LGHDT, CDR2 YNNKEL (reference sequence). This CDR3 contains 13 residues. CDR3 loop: CASSQGSNEKLFF. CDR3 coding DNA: TGTGCCAGCAGCCAAGGGAGTAATGAAAAACTGTTTTTT.

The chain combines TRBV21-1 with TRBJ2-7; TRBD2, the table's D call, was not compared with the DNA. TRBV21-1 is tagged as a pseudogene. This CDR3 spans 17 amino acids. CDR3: CASSKEESSGATYEQYV. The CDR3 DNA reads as TGTGCCAGCAGCAAAGAAGAGTCTAGCGGGGCCACCTACGAGCAGTACGTC.

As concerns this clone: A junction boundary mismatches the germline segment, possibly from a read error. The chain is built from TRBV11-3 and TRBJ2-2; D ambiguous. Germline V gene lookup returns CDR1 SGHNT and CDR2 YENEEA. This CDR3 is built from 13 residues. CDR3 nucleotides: TGTGCCAGCACCTTAGATAACACCGGGGAGCTGTTTTTT. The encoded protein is CASTLDNTGELFF.

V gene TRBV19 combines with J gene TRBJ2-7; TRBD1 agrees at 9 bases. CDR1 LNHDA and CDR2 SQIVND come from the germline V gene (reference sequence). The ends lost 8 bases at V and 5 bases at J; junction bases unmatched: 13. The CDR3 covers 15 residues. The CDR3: CASWGDRAYKNEQYV. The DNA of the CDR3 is TGTGCCAGTTGGGGGGACAGGGCCTATAAGAACGAGCAGTACGTC.

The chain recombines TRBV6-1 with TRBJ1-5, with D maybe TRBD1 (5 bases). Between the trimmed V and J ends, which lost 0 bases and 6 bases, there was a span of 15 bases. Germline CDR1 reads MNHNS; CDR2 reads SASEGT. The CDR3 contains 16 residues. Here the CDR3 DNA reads TGTGCCAGCAGTGAAGCTGTAACCAGGGAAGGTCAGCCCCAGCATTTT. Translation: CASSEAVTREGQPQHF.

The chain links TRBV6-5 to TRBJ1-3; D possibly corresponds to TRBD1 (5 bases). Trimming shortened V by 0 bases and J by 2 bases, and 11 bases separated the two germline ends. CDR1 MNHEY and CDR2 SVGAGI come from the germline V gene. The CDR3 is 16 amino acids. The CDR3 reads CASSYSAGTTGNTIYF. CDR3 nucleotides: TGTGCCAGCAGTTACTCGGCAGGGACTACTGGAAACACCATATATTTT.

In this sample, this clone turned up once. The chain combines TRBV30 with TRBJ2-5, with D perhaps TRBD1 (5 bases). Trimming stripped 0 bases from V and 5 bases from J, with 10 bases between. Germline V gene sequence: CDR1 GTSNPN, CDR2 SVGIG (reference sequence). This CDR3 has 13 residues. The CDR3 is CAWSVGVSETQYF. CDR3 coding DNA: TGTGCCTGGAGTGTAGGGGTTTCGGAGACCCAGTACTTC.

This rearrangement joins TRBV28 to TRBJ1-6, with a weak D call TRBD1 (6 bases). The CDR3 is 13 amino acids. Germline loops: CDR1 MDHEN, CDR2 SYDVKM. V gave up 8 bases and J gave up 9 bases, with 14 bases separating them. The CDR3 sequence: CASLRGVGSPLHF. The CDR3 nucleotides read TGTGCCAGCCTCAGGGGAGTGGGTTCACCCCTCCACTTT.

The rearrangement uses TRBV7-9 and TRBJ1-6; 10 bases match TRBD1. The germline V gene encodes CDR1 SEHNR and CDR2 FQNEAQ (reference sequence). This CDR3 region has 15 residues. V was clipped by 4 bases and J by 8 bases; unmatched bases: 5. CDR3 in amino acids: CASSSAGQGHSPLHF. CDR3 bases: TGTGCCAGCAGCTCGGCGGGACAGGGGCATTCACCCCTCCACTTT.

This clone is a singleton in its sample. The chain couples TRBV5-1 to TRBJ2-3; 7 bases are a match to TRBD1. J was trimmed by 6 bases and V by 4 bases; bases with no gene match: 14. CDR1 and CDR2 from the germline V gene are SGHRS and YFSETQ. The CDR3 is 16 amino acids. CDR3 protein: CASSPRTGAASDTQYF. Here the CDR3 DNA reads TGCGCCAGCAGCCCCAGGACAGGCGCCGCTTCGGATACGCAGTATTTT.